The source of this T cell receptor beta chain is a study of early T cells in non-severe SARS-CoV-2 infection. This clonotype turned up a few times. TCRdb re-derived calls from the 5' RACE reads in MiXCR, one entry per CDR3 protein. This table holds some 62,000 distinct CDR3 sequences, roughly a tenth found once. V lost 5 bases, J lost 2 bases, and 15 bases stayed unmatched. Germline lookup yields CDR1 SGDLS and CDR2 YYNGEE. The CDR3 sequence is 19 residues long. V gene TRBV9 combines with J gene TRBJ1-3, with 11 nucleotides matching TRBD1. The sequencing sample was made of whole blood. The origin of this receptor is an adult who was a healthcare worker with PCR-confirmed SARS-CoV-2 infection or an uninfected control (not recorded which). This CDR3 is CASSARHTGTGGAGNTIYF. The CDR3 DNA follows: TGTGCCAGCAGTGCGAGGCATACCGGGACAGGGGGAGCTGGAAACACCATATATTTT.